Below, one TCR beta chain is given with its context. The antigen remains unidentified. Other DNA sequences from this sample encode an identical CDR3 as well. This sample stems from a study of cytomegalovirus exposure and HLA in healthy donors. Donors showed nominal health when sampled, although they likely had unrecorded immune exposures. 13 Jbeta primers and 60 Vbeta primers were used for the PCR. Clones were sequenced by immunoSEQ multiplex PCR, and TCRdb holds only the in-frame ones, with some missing. The table includes 100,000 to 150,000 clones, 80% detected once. Broader study findings: Accounts indicate the classifier identified cytomegalovirus status with strong specificity and sensitivity. In a later analysis, across HLA loci, associated TCR counts were highest for DRB1, lowest for HLA-C.

The V gene's germline CDR1 is SGHTA and CDR2 FQGTGA. V lost 4 bases, J lost 4 bases, and 14 bases lay in between. There are 15 residues in the CDR3. The source material was PBMCs. The V call is TRBV7-3, the J call TRBJ2-1, with a possible D match to TRBD2 (6 bases). This clonotype was sampled from a man in his thirties or forties in good health and CMV-seropositive. The CDR3 is CASSYGGGAYNEQFF. The CDR3 DNA is TGTGCCAGCAGCTATGGCGGAGGGGCGTACAATGAGCAGTTCTTC.